Shown below are 26 T cell receptor beta chains from a single sample sequenced in a study of tumor-infiltrating lymphocytes in oesophageal squamous cell carcinoma. A single record per CDR3 protein comes from TCRdb applying MiXCR to the PCR reads. Among about 21,000 distinct CDR3 sequences, more than 30% were seen once, and the ten largest hold 30% to 45%. Sequencing was carried out using esophageal tumor tissue. These receptors were obtained from a male donor with esophageal squamous cell carcinoma.

This clonotype came up many times. The V and J genes are TRBV24-1 and TRBJ2-3, with TRBD2 matching over 16 bases. The CDR3 sequence is 17 residues long. From germline, CDR1 is KGHDR and CDR2 SFDVKD. With 7 bases clipped from V and 2 bases from J, the junction kept 5 bases outside the gene matches. This chain's CDR3 is CATSLGTSGGATDTQYF. CDR3 DNA sequence: TGTGCCACCAGCCTTGGGACTAGCGGGGGGGCCACAGATACGCAGTATTTT.

This clonotype was detected only a few times. J is TRBJ2-7 and V is TRBV6-1, with 10 bases identical to TRBD1. The DNA matches TRBJ2-5 better at its end, which makes the J call doubtful. The CDR3 consists of 13 residues. The germline V gene has CDR1 MNHNS and CDR2 SASEGT. In DNA form, the CDR3 reads TGTGCCAGCCGGGACAGGGGTTTAGAGACCCAGTACTTC. Translated, it gives CASRDRGLETQYF.

This chain connects TRBV11-2 to TRBJ2-3; D not resolved. The end of the DNA fits TRBJ2-1 better, so the J call may be wrong. Germline-derived CDR1 and CDR2 are SGHAT and FQNNGV. This CDR3 has 13 amino acids. The CDR3 DNA is TGTGCCAGCAGCTTAGCCCCTTACGATGAGCAGTTCTTC. Translation: CASSLAPYDEQFF.

In DNA form, the CDR3 reads TGTGCCAGCAGCTTGACAGCCGGAAACACCATATATTTT. Translating it yields CASSLTAGNTIYF. J is TRBJ1-3 and V is TRBV11-1; tentatively, D is TRBD1 (5 bases). The CDR3 sequence is 13 residues long. The V gene lost 3 bases and the J gene lost 4 bases, with 7 bases spanning the gap. The germline V gene has CDR1 SGHAT and CDR2 FQDESV (reference sequence).

This clonotype was picked up many times. This chain links TRBV7-9 with TRBJ1-6, with D tentatively TRBD1 (5 bases). CDR1 is SEHNR and CDR2 is FQNEAQ in the germline V gene (reference sequence). There are 15 residues in the CDR3. Trimming shortened V by 3 bases and J by 3 bases, and 9 bases separated the two germline ends. CDR3 sequence reads: CASSFGAHYNSPLHF. The CDR3 DNA follows: TGTGCCAGCAGCTTCGGGGCCCACTATAATTCACCCCTCCACTTT.

This clonotype was seen many times. V is TRBV28 and J is TRBJ2-3; tentative D call: TRBD1 (5 bases). The length of the CDR3 is 14 residues. Trimming pared 3 bases from V and 1 base from J, leaving 8 bases between. Germline V gene data show CDR1 as MDHEN and CDR2 as SYDVKM. Written as DNA, the CDR3 is TGTGCCAGCAGTTTTCTACAGGGCACAGATACGCAGTATTTT. It specifies CASSFLQGTDTQYF.

This clonotype counts as medium-sized. The chain links TRBV7-9 to TRBJ2-5; D not certain. Germline-derived CDR1 and CDR2 are SEHNR and FQNEAQ (reference sequence). The V gene lost 2 bases and the J gene lost 5 bases, with 12 bases spanning the gap. This CDR3 comprises 14 residues. The CDR3 bases are TGTGCCAGCAGCTTATCCACCGCCGGTGAGACCCAGTACTTC. As protein: CASSLSTAGETQYF.

Many counts were recorded for this clonotype. V is TRBV6-1 and J is TRBJ1-6; 7 bases line up with TRBD1. After removal of 7 bases from V and 10 bases from J, the junction contained 13 bases not matched to a gene. This CDR3 comprises 15 residues. From germline, CDR1 is MNHNS and CDR2 SASEGT. In DNA form, the CDR3 reads TGTGCCAGCAACCCGATTACAGGGGCCACCTCACCCCTCCACTTT. Protein product: CASNPITGATSPLHF.

This clonotype was found a few times. This chain connects TRBV7-2 to TRBJ2-5; 11 bases align to TRBD2. The J call may be in error: the DNA end matches TRBJ2-1 better. Germline V CDR1 and CDR2: SGHTA, FQGNSA. This CDR3 is 14 amino acids long. CDR3 sequence: CASSFTSGSYEQFF. CDR3 in DNA: TGTGCCAGCAGCTTCACTAGCGGGAGCTACGAGCAGTTCTTC.

The sample holds many counts of this clonotype. This CDR3 fails to terminate in the conserved phenylalanine or tryptophan, so it likely reflects a read error. It is unclear where the CDR3 begins or ends on the DNA, so no DNA is shown, and the CDR3 is as TCRdb lists it. The chain is built from TRBV5-5 and TRBJ1-6; the D call TRBD1 from the table was never checked on the DNA. Germline V gene data show CDR1 as SGHKS and CDR2 as YYEKEE (reference sequence). Including both end residues, the CDR3 is 8 amino acids long. CDR3 loop: CASSLTGQ.

The chain is built from TRBV5-6 and TRBJ2-7; no clear D. CDR3 length: 11 amino acids. CDR1 SGHDT and CDR2 YYEEEE come from the germline V gene. V was clipped by 5 bases and J by 7 bases, with 10 bases between them. For the CDR3, the DNA is TGTGCCAGCAGTTTCGTAGGGGAGCAGTACTTC. It yields the protein CASSFVGEQYF.

J is TRBJ2-3 and V is TRBV7-4; D may match TRBD1 or TRBD2 (5 bases each). Germline CDR1 and CDR2: SGHVT and SQSDAQ. The germline V and J ends were trimmed by 2 bases and 2 bases, with 8 bases remaining between them. There are 14 residues in the CDR3. CDR3 region: CASSLRGATDTQYF. CDR3 DNA sequence: TGTGCCAGCAGCTTACGAGGGGCCACAGATACGCAGTATTTT.

This clonotype was observed many times. CDR3 protein: CASSLRTRSKETQYF. CDR3 in DNA: TGTGCCAGCAGTCTCCGGACTAGGTCCAAAGAGACCCAGTACTTC. The chain couples TRBV12-3 or TRBV12-4 to TRBJ2-5; 7 nucleotides line up with TRBD2. J gave up 3 bases and V 5 bases, and 9 bases lay outside the gene matches. The CDR3 covers 15 residues.

V gene TRBV12-3 or TRBV12-4 combines with J gene TRBJ2-2; D ambiguous. V lost 1 base and J lost 6, with 6 bases in between. The CDR3 contains 13 residues. CDR3 in DNA: TGTGCCAGCAGTTTAGGGCACGCCGGGGAGCTGTTTTTT. Residues: CASSLGHAGELFF.

CDR3 in amino acids: CASSVRTGDSGANVLTF. The CDR3 DNA follows: TGTGCCAGCAGCGTAAGGACAGGGGATTCCGGGGCCAACGTCCTGACTTTC. V is TRBV9 and J is TRBJ2-6; 9 nucleotides agree with TRBD1. The CDR3 has 17 amino acids. V was pared by 1 base and J by 4 bases, with 6 bases of the junction left unmatched. Germline V gene sequence: CDR1 SGDLS, CDR2 YYNGEE.

There are a few counts of this clonotype. V usage is TRBV3-1 and J usage is TRBJ2-5; 9 bases fit TRBD1. CDR1 LGHDT and CDR2 YNNKEL come from the germline V gene (reference sequence). This CDR3 comprises 15 residues. After removal of 7 bases from V and 7 bases from J, the junction contained 13 bases not matched to a gene. CDR3: CASITGGAPAGTQYF. CDR3 nucleotides: TGTGCCAGCATAACAGGGGGCGCCCCGGCGGGGACCCAGTACTTC.

This clonotype was counted once. The rearrangement links TRBV7-4 to TRBJ2-1, with 7 bases matching TRBD1. CDR1 SGHVT and CDR2 SQSDAQ come from the germline V gene. The CDR3 covers 15 residues. V lost 3 bases, J lost 3 bases, and 5 bases stayed unmatched. CDR3 DNA sequence: TGTGCCAGCAGCTTCCTCGGGGACAGCTACAATGAGCAGTTCTTC. It specifies CASSFLGDSYNEQFF.

The table lists this clonotype with a few counts. The conserved phenylalanine or tryptophan normally closing the CDR3 is absent here, so this likely arose from a read error. It is unclear where the CDR3 begins or ends on the DNA, so no DNA is shown, and the CDR3 is as TCRdb lists it. The chain has TRBV7-6 and TRBJ1-1. The length of the CDR3 is 19 amino acids, counting both ends. The germline gives CDR1 SGHVS, CDR2 FNYEAQ. The CDR3 sequence: CASSLGTSVSPTMSSSSAP.

This clonotype showed up many times. The chain uses TRBV7-6 and TRBJ2-2; either TRBD1 or TRBD2 may fit D (5 bases each). Germline assignment: CDR1 SGHVS and CDR2 FNYEAQ. With 3 bases removed from V and 6 bases from J, the gap between germline ends came to 8 bases. The CDR3 consists of 13 residues. As DNA, the CDR3 is TGTGCCAGCAGCTTGGTGGGGGCCGGGGAGCTGTTTTTT. It encodes CASSLVGAGELFF.

In its sample, this clonotype was seen once. V usage is TRBV4-1 and J usage is TRBJ2-3; the match to TRBD2 covers 8 bases. Unmatched junction bases numbered 8, after V lost 0 bases and J lost 0 bases. Germline assignment: CDR1 MGHRA and CDR2 YSYEKL. This CDR3 is built from 18 residues. This CDR3 reads CASSQDRGLGISTDTQYF. CDR3 bases: TGCGCCAGCAGCCAAGACAGGGGACTAGGCATTAGCACAGATACGCAGTATTTT.

This clonotype has a single count. The chain recombines TRBV7-2 with TRBJ2-7; the D is unclear. The end of the DNA is better explained by TRBJ2-5, so the J call may be wrong. Germline V lookup: CDR1 SGHTA, CDR2 FQGNSA. CDR3 length equals 14 residues. The CDR3 region has the DNA TGTGCCAGCAGCCCCGGTTCAACACGTGGGACCCAGTACTTC. Its protein product is CASSPGSTRGTQYF.

This clonotype was observed a handful of times. The CDR3 DNA reads as TGTGCCAGCAGCCGCTGGGCGACTAGCGGGGCCGAGTACGAGCAGTACTTC. Its protein is CASSRWATSGAEYEQYF. The gene calls are TRBV11-2 and TRBJ2-5, with 11 bases lining up with TRBD2. The J call may be incorrect, as the DNA end agrees better with TRBJ2-7. CDR1 and CDR2 (germline): SGHAT, FQNNGV. The CDR3 covers 17 residues.

This clonotype was detected only a few times. Here the CDR3 reads CASSSGLAPNEQFF. For the CDR3, the DNA is TGTGCCAGCAGCTCGGGACTAGCGCCTAATGAGCAGTTCTTC. The gene calls are TRBV7-3 and TRBJ2-5; TRBD2 agrees at 10 bases. The J call may be mistaken, given a closer DNA end match to TRBJ2-1. This CDR3 is 14 amino acids long. CDR1 and CDR2 (germline): SGHTA, FQGTGA.

The table lists this clonotype with many counts. Possible read error: a much larger clone is one base away. This chain links TRBV7-6 with TRBJ2-7, with D possibly matching TRBD2 (6 bases). Germline V lookup: CDR1 SGHVS, CDR2 FNYEAQ. The CDR3 loop spans 14 amino acids. V lost 0 bases and J 7 bases, leaving 13 bases between the germline ends. The CDR3 loop reads CASSLAGSGLEQYF. In nucleotides, the CDR3 is TGTGCCAGCAGCTTAGCTGGAAGCGGGCTTGAGCAGTACTTC.

In regard to this clonotype: One end of the junction is discordant with germline, which a read error may explain. The CDR3 nucleotides read TGTGCCAGCAGCTTTGTCAGGGGGCAGAACGAGCAGTTCTTT. Protein product: CASSFVRGQNEQFF. J is TRBJ2-7 and V is TRBV7-4; 8 nucleotides agree with TRBD1. The length of the CDR3 is 14 residues. Germline V gene sequence: CDR1 SGHVT, CDR2 SQSDAQ.

This clonotype showed up many times. This is likely a read error, given that the CDR3 carries no conserved phenylalanine or tryptophan at its end. No DNA is shown, since the ends of the CDR3 on it are uncertain; the CDR3 is the one TCRdb lists. V is TRBV7-8 and J is TRBJ2-1. Per the germline V gene, CDR1 is SGHVS and CDR2 is FQNEAQ. The CDR3 is made up of 8 amino acids, end residues included. This CDR3 is CASSLAGG.